This T cell receptor (beta chain) appears in the sequencing data of a study of blood T cell repertoires in COVID-19. Study-wide background: Italy, Spain and the United States were the sources of the convalescent and acute COVID-19 samples. Sources were T cells, B-cell-depleted T cells, or PBMCs; the material itself was cDNA or gDNA.

Original handling: Reference gene primer amplification in the assay estimated nucleated cell counts. The method was immunoSEQ multiplex PCR; TCRdb's version includes in-frame clones alone and lacks a portion of them. The V and J calls and the clone size are those of that table, but D and trimming were determined from the DNA. The table includes 240,000 or so clones, roughly 88% detected once. This CDR3 contains 15 residues. Germline V gene data show CDR1 as MGHDK and CDR2 as SYGVNS. With V trimmed by 8 bases and J by 4 bases, 8 bases remained unmatched. V is TRBV25-1 and J is TRBJ1-1; 12 bases agree with TRBD1. The sample was peripheral blood. This clonotype was obtained from a man older than 75 with acute or convalescent COVID-19. The CDR3: CASRGTGGAATEAFF. CDR3 coding DNA: TGTGCCAGCCGCGGGACAGGGGGCGCCGCCACTGAAGCTTTCTTT. Drawing the rest from reference TRBV25-1 and TRBJ1-1, the complete variable domain is EADIYQTPRYLVIGTGKKITLECSQTMGHDKMYWYQQDPGMELHLIHYSYGVNSTEKGDLSSESTVSRIRTEHFPLTLESARPSHTSQYLCASRGTGGAATEAFFGQGTRLTVV.